Listed below are T cell receptor beta chains from one sample, sequenced in a study of shared clonotypes between healthy human individuals. Data came from immunoSEQ multiplex PCR; TCRdb stores just in-frame clones and leaves some out. The repertoire holds hundreds of thousands of clones, with less than 98% as singletons. The specimen was naive CD4+ T cells sorted from blood. These receptors all come from a woman aged 25 to 39 in good health. Each CDR3 is given with its conserved first and last residue. The D gene is left open where the match is weak.

v_gene	d_gene	CDR3aa
TRBV5-4	TRBD2	CASSLGLAGEIDTQYF
TRBV13	NA	CASSLTRAEQYF
TRBV30	NA	CAWSVWEKRHYGYTF
TRBV27	NA	CASSSVGVSYNEQFF
TRBV5-4	NA	CASSLGTGHRNTIYF
TRBV27	TRBD2	CASSRPGLADEQYF
TRBV7-6	TRBD1	CASNRGDGYTF
TRBV5-5	TRBD2	CASRKGLAGDYEQYF
TRBV4-1	NA	CASSQVRARQVSPYEQYF
TRBV7-2	NA	CASRGPGANVLTF
TRBV29-1	NA	CSVEDWGGSTDTQYF
TRBV27	NA	CASSLGLVGAGELFF
TRBV7-9	NA	CASSLVTSEAFF
TRBV6-1	TRBD2	CASSELGGSGRVYNEQFF
TRBV4-1	NA	CASSQVMRGRGDGYTF
TRBV10-1	TRBD2	CASSVDTSGRAGGQFF
TRBV29-1	NA	CSGQQVSTEAFF
TRBV28	NA	CASSSVRPPQHF
TRBV18	TRBD1	CASSPRDRVNTEQFF
TRBV7-9	TRBD1	CASSLLAGGNEQFF
TRBV10-3	NA	CAISEGLASHEQYF
TRBV10-1	NA	CASRTEPNTGELFF
TRBV6-1	NA	CASSEEAPFEENTEAFF
TRBV5-1	NA	CASRLGGSQLCTF
TRBV27	NA	CASSLRGTYEQYF
TRBV6-5	NA	CASTQAGGNQPQHF
TRBV7-9	TRBD2	CASSFRLAGNTQYF
TRBV2	NA	CASSGLGQPQHF
TRBV28	TRBD1	CASGQGPPHKGYTF
TRBV5-1	TRBD2	CASRSGGLGTDTQYF
TRBV4-1	TRBD1	CATKGTVNTGELFF
TRBV21-1	NA	CASSKVGISTATQYF
TRBV10-1	NA	CASSESDTQYF
TRBV5-5	NA	CASSPLLSGANVLTF
TRBV28	TRBD1	CASRNPGTGYHEQYF
TRBV11-2	NA	CASSLRLDLVGIYEQYF